This T cell receptor beta chain emerged from a study of long-term antiretroviral therapy in people with HIV (dated by TCRdb to about 2022). In terms of the full investigation: The earliest samples were collected about a decade before the 2015 WHO recommendation for immediate ART, when ART was typically delayed until CD4 counts fell. No cross-contamination during QIAcube processing turned up in test extractions that ran a monoclonal T-cell line alongside 25 to 35 polyclonal samples. This retrospective serial study examined whether starting ART and sustained HIV suppression were associated with changes in the composition and diversity of the TRB repertoire in peripheral blood. Among the 30 or so participants with HIV, ten to eleven were female. The cohort contributed about 180 cryopreserved PBMC samples from 30 adults with confirmed HIV infection, collected serially over a mean of approximately six years (range 1-12). General findings and caveats noted by the study authors: Limited PBMC availability meant only the TCR beta chain was sequenced, without alpha chain pairing. Narrower CDR3 length ranges were observed in HIV repertoires than in controls, and an antigen-experienced repertoire with only a slight naive shift after ART was suggested by the network structure. Unsorted PBMC were profiled instead of sorted CD4+ and CD8+ T cells because pre-ART samples had limited cell numbers. Expanded TRB clones identified before ART initiation dominated the repertoire across all time points, though the dominance fluctuated and decreased in many PLHIV after ART. Inferences about post-ART repertoire changes were limited because no data were available on ART adherence, viral resistance or therapy changes. The samples span the years 2004 to 2017, and the ART regimens used at that time may not be as effective as current regimens. A significant increase in TRB diversity was found to be associated with ART initiation, although TRB diversity was observed to remain significantly below that of transplant donor controls even after long-term ART.

To be included, a participant needed at least one PBMC sample from before ART initiation plus at least two post-ART samples. Every participant with HIV received treatment in the United States of America. Before DNA extraction, cryopreserved samples of about 0.9-11 million PBMC were thawed and washed. At the time of the earliest PBMC sample for each participant with HIV, ages ranged from about 20 to 54 years. PBMC samples were contributed by each participant from 1-4 timepoints before ART initiation and 2-8 timepoints after ART initiation, with a median of 7 samples. Serial HIV viral load, CD4+ T-cell count, ART history and demographic data were obtained for every participant. Genomic DNA was extracted from unsorted PBMC with a Qiagen kit on a QIAcube, with processing performed in batches of 12 samples. CDR1 and CDR2, per the germline V gene (reference sequence), are LNHDA and SQIVND. Trimming takes 3 bases off V and 8 bases off J; junction bases not matched to a gene: 10. The CDR3 starts with the cysteine, ends with the phenylalanine, and has 16 residues. The entry retains the CDR3 DNA only, 48 bases that are in frame from base 1.

Note on this clone: The antigen this receptor binds is unknown. Base qualities are missing; no much larger clone stands one base away. The same CDR3 also results from other DNA sequences found in this sample.

The immunoSEQ hsTCRB v3.0 assay was used at survey level resolution for TRB variable region sequencing. A depth of 40,000-50,000 T-cell genomes per sample was targeted for TRB sequencing. Pooled TRB libraries were sequenced on an Illumina MiSeq with a v3 150-cycle kit. As for how the authors treated the data: Repertoire analysis was performed in R inside a reproducible Nextflow workflow that covered QC, data transformation and analysis. LymphoSeq2, an R package for exploring AIRR-Seq data, was used to implement custom analyses. Several samples that yielded fewer than 5000 total TRB sequences were excluded, so that approximately 200 HIV repertoires were analyzed. Among the roughly 180 retained HIV repertoires, 55 to 60 were collected before ART initiation and 129 after ART initiation. Repertoires were downsampled to 5000 TRB nucleotide sequences, with summary statistics averaged over 100 downsampling iterations. TRB sequences were retained for analysis only if CDR3 regions of at least seven amino acids were present. Diversity was measured with a Shannon entropy-derived clonality score and the Gini coefficient. In the repertoire networks, any two of the top 5000 CDR3 amino acid sequences were connected whenever the two sequences differed by an edit distance of one. GLIPH2 predicted antigen specificity groups and MHC restriction for TRB CDR3 amino acid sequences. To flag known associations with CMV, EBV, HIV or tissue antigens, CDR3 amino acid sequences were compared against VDJdb and McPAS-TCR. Pre-ART, post-ART and control groups were compared with Wilcoxon signed-rank tests and Holm-Bonferroni correction. The table was pulled from immuneACCESS by TCRdb, which kept in-frame rearrangements only. Such tables lose some clones; where checked, under half of the loss comes from unresolved V genes, and the rest has no known cause. V, J and clone size were drawn from that table, and D and trimming were deduced from the DNA. The sample table shows just under 35,000 clones, and roughly 81% are seen once. The ten most abundant clones make up more than 4.5% of the sample.

Sample: unsorted PBMCs, taken 2.8 years before starting antiretroviral therapy. The receptor chain draws on TRBV19 and TRBJ1-6, and 7 bases in between align with TRBD1. The receptor was isolated from a woman aged 25 to 39 with HIV. CDR3 loop: CASSMRGRGAHSPLHF. The DNA reads TGTGCCAGTAGTATGCGGGGCAGGGGGGCCCATTCACCCCTCCACTTT.